The clone carrying this T cell receptor beta chain has just a few counts. The antigen is unknown. Reverse transcribing all isolated RNA meant expressed TCRB transcripts were sequenced. Produced via immunoSEQ multiplex PCR; TCRdb's table is partial and in-frame only. The sample includes 130,000 to 150,000 clones, roughly a tenth of them seen just once. This specimen belongs to a study of beta chain features in type 1 diabetes. Study-level points and caveats: Lower insertion and higher deletion counts appeared at VDJ junctions in type 1 diabetes patients. Any HLA-type effect on TCRB rearrangement remained unresolved here. Shorter TCRB CDR3s, moderately but significantly so, marked every one of the four CD4+ subsets in Type 1 diabetes patients.

V dropped 3 bases and J dropped 3 bases, with 15 bases sitting between them. This CDR3 region has 15 residues. Germline-derived CDR1 and CDR2 are KGHSH and LQKENI. Material: naive CD4+ T cells from blood. This TCR came from a man younger than 35 in good health. The J gene is TRBJ2-7, the V gene TRBV18; a possible D gene is TRBD1 (6 bases). The DNA of the CDR3 is TGTGCCAGCTCACCCCCCGGTTCAGGGGACTACGAGCAGTACTTC. It codes for CASSPPGSGDYEQYF.